The 30 T cell receptor beta chains listed next were all sequenced from one sample in a study of spatial heterogeneity in lung cancer. Time point here: blood taken at disease recurrence. Whole RNA was taken from tumor, nontumor lung or frozen PBMC; it was then sequenced unsorted. TCRdb recomputed calls from the 5' RACE reads with MiXCR, one row per CDR3 protein. The sample yields around 10,000 distinct CDR3 sequences, around 4.2% seen once. This specimen was PBMCs, taken at recurrence. These receptors came from a female donor with early-stage non-small cell lung cancer.

This clonotype occurred many times. This beta chain lies outside the target of a library built for alpha chains; its clone size means little. The chain recombines TRBV28 with TRBJ2-3, with D perhaps matching TRBD2 (6 bases). CDR1 is MDHEN, CDR2 SYDVKM, per germline. This CDR3 has 12 amino acids. Deletions cut 8 bases from V and 6 bases from J, with 12 bases between. The CDR3 region has the DNA TGTGCCAGCGATCCCCGGGGGGATACGCAGTATTTT. Protein sequence: CASDPRGDTQYF.

This clonotype was counted only a few times. This beta chain came through as a stray read in a library set up for alpha chains, and its size says little. Here the CDR3 reads CASSQVPPSEQYF. The CDR3 DNA reads TGTGCCAGCAGCCAAGTGCCTCCCTCCGAGCAGTACTTC. The rearrangement joins TRBV3-1 to TRBJ2-7; D is ambiguous. V lost 1 base to trimming and J lost 6 bases, with 10 bases between them. Germline V gene data show CDR1 as LGHDT and CDR2 as YNNKEL (reference sequence). The CDR3 loop spans 13 amino acids.

The table lists this clonotype with many counts. This beta chain slipped into a library made for alpha chains as a stray read, so its size is not meaningful. The chain is built from TRBV9 and TRBJ1-1; a possible D gene is TRBD1 (6 bases). This CDR3 contains 15 residues. Germline V CDR1 and CDR2: SGDLS, YYNGEE. Deletions cut 5 bases from V and 4 bases from J, with 18 bases between. The CDR3 bases are TGTGCCAGCAGTAAATCCGAGGGGGTCGGCACTGAAGCTTTCTTT. Translated, it gives CASSKSEGVGTEAFF. Variable domain in full (rest from reference TRBV9 and TRBJ1-1): DSGVTQTPKHLITATGQRVTLRCSPRSGDLSVYWYQQSLDQGLQFLIQYYNGEERAKGNILERFSAQQFPDLHSELNLSSLELGDSALYFCASSKSEGVGTEAFFGQGTRLTVV.

This clonotype was seen many times. The library was prepared for alpha chains; this beta chain is a stray read, so its frequency means little. The chain joins TRBV29-1 to TRBJ2-7; D possibly uses TRBD1 or TRBD2 (6 bases each). Germline-derived CDR1 and CDR2 are SQVTM and ANQGSEA. V lost 3 bases and J lost 3, with 12 bases in between. This CDR3 has 13 amino acids. The CDR3 protein is CSVEGGQIYEQYF. The CDR3, as DNA: TGCAGCGTTGAGGGGGGACAAATCTACGAGCAGTACTTC.

This clonotype occurred many times. This beta chain is an unintended read in a library built for alpha chains; its size means little. The chain has TRBV29-1 and TRBJ1-2, with D tentatively TRBD1 (5 bases). This CDR3 has 12 residues. The V gene lost 3 bases and the J gene lost 4 bases, with 9 bases spanning the gap. The V gene's germline CDR1 is SQVTM and CDR2 ANQGSEA. The CDR3 sequence is CSVDFQGYGYTF. CDR3 nucleotide sequence: TGCAGCGTTGATTTTCAGGGCTATGGCTACACCTTC. Looking up the rest from reference TRBV29-1 and TRBJ1-2 gives the full variable domain: SAVISQKPSRDICQRGTSLTIQCQVDSQVTMMFWYRQQPGQSLTLIATANQGSEATYESGFVIDKFPISRPNLTFSTLTVSNMSPEDSSIYLCSVDFQGYGYTFGSGTRLTVV.

There are a few counts of this clonotype. The library was prepared for alpha chains; this beta chain is a stray read, so its frequency means little. The chain carries TRBV6-2 or TRBV6-3 and TRBJ2-1, with 11 bases matching TRBD1. The germline V gene has CDR1 MNHEY and CDR2 SVGEGT. CDR3 length: 15 amino acids. Trimming at V came to 6 bases and at J to 6 bases, leaving 7 bases not matched to a gene. CDR3 protein: CASREDGTGGNEQFF. In nucleotides, the CDR3 is TGTGCCAGCAGGGAGGACGGGACAGGGGGCAATGAGCAGTTCTTC.

This clonotype was found many times. Because this beta chain is a stray read in a library intended to capture alpha chains, its abundance should not be given much weight. The genes are TRBV7-2 and TRBJ1-1, with TRBD1 matching 7 bases. Per the germline V gene, CDR1 is SGHTA and CDR2 is FQGNSA. Unmatched junction bases numbered 2, after V lost 2 bases and J lost 5 bases. There are 13 residues in the CDR3. The CDR3 DNA is TGTGCCAGCAGCTTACAGACAGGGACTGAAGCTTTCTTT. As protein: CASSLQTGTEAFF.

This clonotype was seen at least ten times. Since it is a stray read in a library aimed at alpha chains, this beta chain has a size that is not meaningful. The chain links TRBV29-1 to TRBJ2-2; no definite D call. V shed 4 bases and J shed 0 bases, with 3 bases lying between them. The CDR3 contains 12 residues. Germline assignment: CDR1 SQVTM and CDR2 ANQGSEA. The CDR3 spells CSVGSNTGELFF. The CDR3, as DNA: TGCAGCGTTGGATCGAACACCGGGGAGCTGTTTTTT.

To note about this clonotype: A library prepared for alpha chains yielded this beta chain as an off-target read; its size is of little meaning. The gene calls are TRBV5-6 and TRBJ2-7, with 8 bases matching TRBD1. This CDR3 is built from 14 residues. The J segment lost 5 bases and the V segment lost 0 bases, leaving 4 bases of the junction unmatched. Germline CDR1 SGHDT, CDR2 YYEEEE. The CDR3 coding sequence is TGTGCCAGCAGCTTGGGGACAGGGACTCACGAGCAGTACTTC. It codes for CASSLGTGTHEQYF.

By proportion, this clonotype is medium-sized. This beta chain is an unintended read in a library built for alpha chains; its size means little. V is TRBV20-1 and J is TRBJ2-1, with a weak D call TRBD2 (6 bases). Trimming took 4 bases from V and 3 from J, leaving 13 bases between them. Germline-derived CDR1 and CDR2 are DFQATT and SNEGSKA (reference sequence). This CDR3 is built from 14 residues. This chain's CDR3 is CSATFGSGYNEQFF. The CDR3 bases are TGCAGTGCTACATTTGGTAGCGGCTACAATGAGCAGTTCTTC.

This clonotype was seen at least ten times. The library was built for alpha chains, so this beta chain is an off-target read and its size means little. The chain recombines TRBV2 with TRBJ2-1; 14 positions agree with TRBD2. The CDR3 loop spans 16 amino acids. Germline loops: CDR1 SNHLY, CDR2 FYNNEI. V gave up 6 bases and J gave up 6 bases; unmatched junction bases: 7. CDR3 nucleotides: TGTGCCAGCAGCCCTGGACTAGCGGGGGGCTTCAATGAGCAGTTCTTC. Translated, it gives CASSPGLAGGFNEQFF. The whole variable domain, filled in from reference TRBV2 and TRBJ2-1, reads EPEVTQTPSHQVTQMGQEVILRCVPISNHLYFYWYRQILGQKVEFLVSFYNNEISEKSEIFDDQFSVERPDGSNFTLKIRSTKLEDSAMYFCASSPGLAGGFNEQFFGPGTRLTVL.

Turning to this clonotype: This beta chain slipped into a library made for alpha chains as a stray read, so its size is not meaningful. This chain connects TRBV28 to TRBJ2-7; D may be TRBD1 or TRBD2 (5 bases each). The germline V gene has CDR1 MDHEN and CDR2 SYDVKM. The CDR3 covers 13 residues. V was cut by 3 bases and J by 7 bases, with 13 bases left in between. The CDR3 is CASSFMTGAEQYF. The CDR3 DNA reads TGTGCCAGCAGTTTTATGACCGGGGCTGAGCAGTACTTC.

By share, this clonotype counts as medium-sized (0.01 to 0.1%). The library was designed around alpha chains, so this beta chain is a stray read whose abundance carries little weight. The chain is built from TRBV11-1 and TRBJ2-5; D might be TRBD2 (6 bases). The CDR3 totals 13 residues. Germline CDR1 and CDR2: SGHAT and FQDESV (reference sequence). V dropped 5 bases and J dropped 2 bases, with 9 bases sitting between them. The DNA for the CDR3 is TGTGCCAGCAGCCCGGGACTTCAAGAGACCCAGTACTTC. Residues: CASSPGLQETQYF.

This clonotype was observed at least ten times. A library made for alpha chains picked up this beta chain off target, so its size means little. DNA of the CDR3: TGTGCCAGCAGCTTACGGACAGGGGGCAAAGGGACAGATACGCAGTATTTT. Encoded protein: CASSLRTGGKGTDTQYF. The chain combines TRBV5-4 with TRBJ2-3, with 11 bases that match TRBD1. J gave up 3 bases and V 2 bases, and 8 bases lay outside the gene matches. Germline CDR1 SGHNT, CDR2 YYREEE (reference sequence). The CDR3 covers 17 residues. Drawing the rest from reference TRBV5-4 and TRBJ2-3, the complete variable domain is ETGVTQSPTHLIKTRGQQVTLRCSSQSGHNTVSWYQQALGQGPQFIFQYYREEENGRGNFPPRFSGLQFPNYSSELNVNALELDDSALYLCASSLRTGGKGTDTQYFGPGTRLTVL.

This clonotype was observed a handful of times. In a library made to pick up alpha chains, this beta chain is a stray read with a size that means little. The chain combines TRBV5-6 with TRBJ2-7, with 9 bases identical to TRBD1. CDR1 is SGHDT and CDR2 is YYEEEE in the germline V gene. With 3 bases clipped from V and 2 bases from J, the junction kept 12 bases outside the gene matches. The CDR3 spans 17 residues. In DNA form, the CDR3 reads TGTGCCAGCAGCTCTCCAAAAACCGGGACAGGGACCTACGAGCAGTACTTC. It yields the protein CASSSPKTGTGTYEQYF. Full variable domain (rest looked up from reference TRBV5-6 and TRBJ2-7): DAGVTQSPTHLIKTRGQQVTLRCSPKSGHDTVSWYQQALGQGPQFIFQYYEEEERQRGNFPDRFSGHQFPNYSSELNVNALLLGDSALYLCASSSPKTGTGTYEQYFGPGTRLTVT.

By share, this clonotype counts as medium-sized. This beta chain appears as a stray read in a library generated for alpha chains; its size is not informative. The J gene is TRBJ1-5, the V gene TRBV28; D might be TRBD1 (6 bases). This CDR3 comprises 12 residues. Per the germline V gene, CDR1 is MDHEN and CDR2 is SYDVKM. V was clipped by 7 bases and J by 11 bases, with 15 bases between them. The CDR3 DNA is TGTGCCAGCACCCTTCCAAGGGGGGCCCAGCATTTT. This codes for CASTLPRGAQHF. The variable domain in full, with the rest retrieved from reference TRBV28 and TRBJ1-5, is DVKVTQSSRYLVKRTGEKVFLECVQDMDHENMFWYRQDPGLGLRLIYFSYDVKMKEKGDIPEGYSVSREKKERFSLILESASTNQTSMYLCASTLPRGAQHFGDGTRLSIL.

This clonotype was seen ten or more times. This beta chain lies outside the target of a library built for alpha chains; its clone size means little. The chain is built from TRBV2 and TRBJ2-1, with 14 bases identical to TRBD2. The junction had 7 bases not matched to a gene; V was cut back by 5 bases and J by 4 bases. The CDR3 totals 17 residues. The V gene's germline CDR1 is SNHLY and CDR2 FYNNEI. CDR3 sequence reads: CASSYSGLAGVYNEQFF. In DNA, the CDR3 is TGTGCCAGCAGTTACTCGGGACTAGCGGGGGTTTACAATGAGCAGTTCTTC.

Regarding this clonotype: With the library built for alpha chains, this beta chain is off target and its frequency is not meaningful. This chain uses TRBV5-1 with TRBJ2-2; D is possibly TRBD1 (6 bases). Deletions cut 3 bases from V and 3 bases from J, with 12 bases between. The CDR3 loop spans 15 amino acids. Germline V CDR1 and CDR2: SGHRS, YFSETQ. CDR3 nucleotides: TGCGCCAGCAGCTCCACAGGGTTGGACACCGGGGAGCTGTTTTTT. It specifies CASSSTGLDTGELFF.

This clonotype has a count of ten or more. Because the library targeted alpha chains, this beta chain is an off-target read whose size means little. The chain combines TRBV5-1 with TRBJ2-7; D may match TRBD1 or TRBD2 (6 bases each). CDR1 and CDR2 from the germline V gene are SGHRS and YFSETQ. The V and J ends lost 1 base and 6 bases respectively, with 11 bases between them. The CDR3 runs 13 residues. CDR3 nucleotide sequence: TGCGCCAGCAGCTTGCGTTGGGGGGCCGAGCAGTACTTC. Its translation: CASSLRWGAEQYF.

This clonotype appeared many times. Found in a library prepared for alpha chains, this beta chain is an off-target read, and its abundance has little meaning. The rearrangement joins TRBV5-1 to TRBJ2-2; weak D call: TRBD2 (5 bases). CDR1 is SGHRS and CDR2 is YFSETQ in the germline V gene. The V end was cut by 5 bases, the J end by 0 bases, with 17 bases between. The CDR3 sequence is 17 residues long. The CDR3 sequence: CASRNPLRGTNTGELFF. The CDR3 DNA is TGCGCCAGCAGGAACCCTCTACGGGGAACGAACACCGGGGAGCTGTTTTTT.

This clonotype is labeled as medium-sized. This beta chain is an off-target read within a library intended for alpha chains, so its frequency means little. The J gene is TRBJ2-7, the V gene TRBV4-3; D is perhaps TRBD2 (6 bases). Germline CDR1 LGHNA, CDR2 YSLEER. The CDR3 covers 15 residues. V gave up 5 bases and J gave up 2 bases, with 16 bases separating them. The CDR3 is CASSVEGRGPYEQYF. CDR3 nucleotide sequence: TGCGCCAGCAGCGTGGAGGGGCGGGGCCCCTACGAGCAGTACTTC.

This clonotype has ten or more counts. This beta chain is a stray read from a library made for alpha chains; its abundance is not meaningful. In DNA, the CDR3 is TGTGCCAGCAGCTCAAATCCTGGGGCATATGGCTACACCTTC. Its protein is CASSSNPGAYGYTF. The V and J genes are TRBV7-3 and TRBJ1-2, with D maybe TRBD1 (5 bases). From germline, CDR1 is SGHTA and CDR2 FQGTGA. Trimming cost V 4 bases and J 5 bases, with 14 bases left between them. This CDR3 is 14 amino acids long.

By sample fraction, this clonotype is medium-sized (0.01 to 0.1%). As an off-target read in a library built for alpha chains, this beta chain has a frequency of little significance. This chain connects TRBV28 to TRBJ1-1; the D is unclear. The germline V gene encodes CDR1 MDHEN and CDR2 SYDVKM. V was clipped by 7 bases and J by 0 bases, with 12 bases between them. This CDR3 contains 14 residues. This CDR3 is CASTLLQMNTEAFF. CDR3 sequence (DNA): TGTGCCAGCACCCTTCTCCAGATGAACACTGAAGCTTTCTTT. Full variable domain (rest looked up from reference TRBV28 and TRBJ1-1): DVKVTQSSRYLVKRTGEKVFLECVQDMDHENMFWYRQDPGLGLRLIYFSYDVKMKEKGDIPEGYSVSREKKERFSLILESASTNQTSMYLCASTLLQMNTEAFFGQGTRLTVV.

Note on this clonotype: The library was built for alpha chains, so this beta chain is an off-target read and its size means little. The chain recombines TRBV12-3 or TRBV12-4 with TRBJ2-5; D is perhaps TRBD1 (6 bases). The CDR3 runs 15 residues. V lost 0 bases to trimming and J lost 2 bases, with 10 bases between them. CDR3 DNA sequence: TGTGCCAGCAGTTTAGCGGGGGCCCTACAAGAGACCCAGTACTTC. This gives the protein CASSLAGALQETQYF.

In its sample, this clonotype ranks as large (0.1 to 1%). Since the library was made to target alpha chains, this beta chain is a stray read and its abundance is not meaningful. The chain is built from TRBV20-1 and TRBJ2-7; possible D gene TRBD1, 6 bases. The V end was cut by 6 bases, the J end by 4 bases, with 22 bases between. Germline lookup yields CDR1 DFQATT and CDR2 SNEGSKA (reference sequence). This CDR3 comprises 15 residues. The DNA for the CDR3 is TGCAGTGCAACCAAAACGGACAGACCAGAATACGAGCAGTACTTC. Its protein is CSATKTDRPEYEQYF.

This clonotype was seen at least ten times. This beta chain lies outside the target of a library built for alpha chains; its clone size means little. The rearrangement links TRBV10-3 to TRBJ2-7; D may be TRBD1 or TRBD2 (6 bases each). The CDR3 consists of 14 residues. V lost 6 bases to trimming and J lost 6 bases, with 18 bases between them. The germline V gene encodes CDR1 ENHRY and CDR2 SYGVKD. The CDR3 reads CAIRGNEGGGEQYF. The CDR3 bases are TGTGCCATCAGGGGCAACGAGGGGGGCGGCGAGCAGTACTTC.

In its sample, this clonotype was seen many times. Being off target in a library aimed at alpha chains, this beta chain has a size of little meaning. The chain employs TRBV25-1 and TRBJ1-2; no clear D gene. This CDR3 spans 12 amino acids. Trimming removed 3 bases from V and 8 bases from J, with 10 bases in between. Germline V gives CDR1 MGHDK, CDR2 SYGVNS. CDR3 coding DNA: TGTGCCAGCAGTGACCCCTTTGGGGGCTACACCTTC. It specifies CASSDPFGGYTF.

This clonotype showed up many times. This beta chain is a stray read from a library made for alpha chains; its abundance is not meaningful. The rearrangement links TRBV5-4 to TRBJ2-3, with 9 nucleotides matching TRBD2. This CDR3 has 17 amino acids. V dropped 3 bases and J dropped 1; count of bases not matched to a gene: 9. Per germline, CDR1 SGHNT and CDR2 YYREEE (reference sequence). The CDR3 reads CASSSKWTSEGTDTQYF. For the CDR3, the DNA is TGTGCCAGCAGCTCGAAATGGACTAGCGAGGGCACAGATACGCAGTATTTT.

This clonotype was seen ten or more times. Found in a library prepared for alpha chains, this beta chain is an off-target read, and its abundance has little meaning. The chain joins TRBV6-2 or TRBV6-3 to TRBJ1-1; 9 nucleotides agree with TRBD1. Germline V gives CDR1 MNHEY, CDR2 SVGEGT. This CDR3 comprises 18 residues. Unmatched junction bases numbered 14, after V lost 6 bases and J lost 0 bases. This CDR3 is CASSPQRDRAGLNTEAFF. The CDR3 nucleotides read TGTGCCAGCAGCCCCCAGCGGGACAGGGCAGGGTTGAACACTGAAGCTTTCTTT.

This clonotype is labeled as medium-sized. This beta chain was picked up by a library intended for alpha chains and is off target, so its count carries little meaning. The rearrangement uses TRBV7-2 and TRBJ2-5, with a weak D call TRBD2 (6 bases). The CDR3 consists of 16 residues. Trimming pared 6 bases from V and 2 bases from J, leaving 19 bases between. Germline V gene data show CDR1 as SGHTA and CDR2 as FQGNSA. The CDR3 spells CASRRAVWDSQETQYF. The CDR3, as DNA: TGTGCCAGCAGGCGGGCGGTGTGGGACTCTCAAGAGACCCAGTACTTC.